These 16 T cell receptor beta chains were all obtained from the same sample, sequenced in a study of blood T cell repertoires in COVID-19. Profiled with immunoSEQ multiplex PCR; TCRdb holds only in-frame clones, not every one. The sample lists under 300,000 clones; 80% to 90% were seen once. Specimen: peripheral blood. These TCRs come from a woman between 65 and 79 years old with acute or convalescent COVID-19.

The rearrangement joins TRBV20-1 to TRBJ1-1; unclear D gene. The CDR3 has 10 residues. Germline V gene data show CDR1 as DFQATT and CDR2 as SNEGSKA (reference sequence). The ends were cut back, 8 bases at V and 5 bases at J, with 9 bases in the middle. The CDR3 sequence is CSPYVTEAFF. The CDR3 bases are TGCAGTCCGTATGTAACTGAAGCTTTCTTT.

CDR3 sequence reads: CASRAVSPDTQYF. Here the CDR3 DNA reads TGTGCCAGCAGGGCAGTCTCGCCAGATACGCAGTATTTT. The chain employs TRBV6-6 and TRBJ2-3; D ambiguous. Germline CDR1 MNHNY, CDR2 SVGAGI (reference sequence). V was pared by 6 bases and J by 4 bases, with 11 bases between. The CDR3 has 13 residues.

The rearrangement uses TRBV6-6 and TRBJ1-2, with a tentative D call TRBD1 (5 bases). V was shortened by 2 bases and J by 6 bases, with 10 bases between the two germline ends. Germline V gene data show CDR1 as MNHNY and CDR2 as SVGAGI (reference sequence). The CDR3 is made up of 13 amino acids. This CDR3 reads CASSYGGRDGYTF. The CDR3 nucleotides are TGTGCCAGCAGTTACGGGGGGAGAGATGGCTACACCTTC.

V gene TRBV29-1 combines with J gene TRBJ1-2, with a tentative D call TRBD1 (6 bases). The CDR3 is 14 residues long. V dropped 4 bases and J dropped 0 bases, with 12 bases sitting between them. Germline values: CDR1 SQVTM, CDR2 ANQGSEA. CDR3 residues: CSVARTATNYGYTF. The CDR3 bases are TGCAGCGTTGCGAGGACAGCCACTAACTATGGCTACACCTTC.

The sample holds a few counts of this clone. The chain links TRBV12-3 or TRBV12-4 to TRBJ1-1; possible D gene TRBD1, 6 bases. Trimming removed 7 bases at V and 12 bases at J, with 18 bases between. The CDR3 covers 12 residues. The CDR3 protein is CASTLGGGDTFF. Written as DNA, the CDR3 is TGTGCCAGCACCTTGGGGGGGGGCGACACTTTCTTT.

In its sample, this clone was seen many times. This chain links TRBV6-4 with TRBJ2-2; D not resolved. The ends were cut back, 5 bases at V and 8 bases at J, with 18 bases in the middle. The CDR3 is 15 residues long. Germline V lookup: CDR1 MRHNA, CDR2 SNTAGT. The CDR3 bases are TGTGCCAGCAGTAAGGAATACGGGTCCCAAGGGGAGCTGTTTTTT. It translates to CASSKEYGSQGELFF.

V is TRBV5-6 and J is TRBJ2-7, with D hard to call. With 0 bases removed from V and 7 bases from J, the gap between germline ends came to 11 bases. The CDR3 sequence is 13 residues long. Germline V gene sequence: CDR1 SGHDT, CDR2 YYEEEE. The CDR3: CASSLVRTSEQYF. The DNA of the CDR3 is TGTGCCAGCAGCTTGGTGAGAACGTCGGAGCAGTACTTC. Together with reference TRBV5-6 and TRBJ2-7, the CDR3 gives the full variable domain: DAGVTQSPTHLIKTRGQQVTLRCSPKSGHDTVSWYQQALGQGPQFIFQYYEEEERQRGNFPDRFSGHQFPNYSSELNVNALLLGDSALYLCASSLVRTSEQYFGPGTRLTVT.

This chain uses TRBV2 with TRBJ1-2; 7 bases are a match to TRBD1. This CDR3 contains 14 residues. V shed 0 bases and J 8 bases; nucleotides not matched to a gene: 6. CDR1 and CDR2 from the germline V gene are SNHLY and FYNNEI. The CDR3 reads CASSEASGTVGYTF. The CDR3 DNA follows: TGTGCCAGCAGTGAAGCCTCCGGGACAGTAGGCTACACCTTC.

This clone was recorded a few times. The chain employs TRBV7-2 and TRBJ1-2; no clear D gene. CDR3 length: 16 residues. Trimming left V 5 bases short and J 5 bases short, with 21 bases between. Germline values: CDR1 SGHTA, CDR2 FQGNSA. The CDR3 coding sequence is TGTGCCAGCAGCCCCCAGGAGTCCATAAGAGGGTATGGCTACACCTTC. Translating it yields CASSPQESIRGYGYTF.

The CDR3 DNA reads as TGTGCCAGCAGCTATGGCACAGGGATCACCTTC. Its protein product is CASSYGTGITF. V and J are TRBV7-9 and TRBJ1-2; D perhaps matches TRBD1 (6 bases). The CDR3 contains 11 residues. V gave up 4 bases and J gave up 13 bases, with 13 bases separating them. Per the germline V gene, CDR1 is SEHNR and CDR2 is FQNEAQ (reference sequence). Using reference TRBV7-9 and TRBJ1-2 for the parts outside the CDR3, the full variable domain is DTGVSQNPRHKITKRGQNVTFRCDPISEHNRLYWYRQTLGQGPEFLTYFQNEAQLEKSRLLSDRFSAERPKGSFSTLEIQRTEQGDSAMYLCASSYGTGITFGSGTRLTVV.

This sequence joins TRBV15 and TRBJ1-5; 11 bases match TRBD1. Germline V gives CDR1 LNHNV, CDR2 YYDKDF (reference sequence). Unmatched junction bases numbered 6, after V lost 5 bases and J lost 6 bases. The CDR3 runs to 15 residues. The CDR3 DNA is TGTGCCACCAGCGGAGGACAGGGGGCGAGTCAGCCCCAGCATTTT. Its translation: CATSGGQGASQPQHF. The variable domain in full, with the rest retrieved from reference TRBV15 and TRBJ1-5, is DAMVIQNPRYQVTQFGKPVTLSCSQTLNHNVMYWYQQKSSQAPKLLFHYYDKDFNNEADTPDNFQSRRPNTSFCFLDIRSPGLGDTAMYLCATSGGQGASQPQHFGDGTRLSIL.

This clone has a handful of counts. The chain employs TRBV5-6 and TRBJ2-7; 9 bases fit TRBD1. Trimming took 4 bases from V and 6 from J; bases not matched to a gene: 8. Germline V CDR1 and CDR2: SGHDT, YYEEEE. CDR3 length: 14 residues. CDR3 sequence: CASSPTGQGSEQYF. The CDR3 DNA follows: TGTGCCAGCAGCCCGACGGGACAGGGTTCCGAGCAGTACTTC. The whole variable domain, filled in from reference TRBV5-6 and TRBJ2-7, reads DAGVTQSPTHLIKTRGQQVTLRCSPKSGHDTVSWYQQALGQGPQFIFQYYEEEERQRGNFPDRFSGHQFPNYSSELNVNALLLGDSALYLCASSPTGQGSEQYFGPGTRLTVT.

The chain uses TRBV6-5 and TRBJ2-7; weak D call: TRBD2 (5 bases). V lost 7 bases to trimming and J lost 6 bases, with 13 bases between them. CDR1 and CDR2 from the germline V gene are MNHEY and SVGAGI. The CDR3 extends over 12 amino acids. The DNA for the CDR3 is TGTGCCAGCAACCAAAGGAGGCCCGAGCAGTACTTC. Protein product: CASNQRRPEQYF.

The chain joins TRBV19 to TRBJ2-1; TRBD1 matches at 7 bases. J lost 2 bases, V lost 5 bases, and 6 bases had no gene match. The CDR3 contains 15 residues. Germline V CDR1 and CDR2: LNHDA, SQIVND (reference sequence). This CDR3 is CASSVGTAAYNEQFF. CDR3 coding DNA: TGTGCCAGTAGTGTGGGGACAGCAGCCTACAATGAGCAGTTCTTC.

This clone appeared a single time. This chain joins TRBV5-4 and TRBJ1-2, with TRBD1 as a possible D gene (6 bases). Germline CDR1 and CDR2: SGHNT and YYREEE (reference sequence). The CDR3 consists of 14 residues. V was pared by 6 bases and J by 2 bases, with 14 bases between. The DNA of the CDR3 is TGTGCCAGCACCCCCGGACAGACGAACTATGGCTACACCTTC. It yields the protein CASTPGQTNYGYTF.

The chain has TRBV5-1 and TRBJ1-3; the D gene is possibly TRBD1 (6 bases). The CDR3 is 12 amino acids. Trimming took off 3 bases at V and 8 bases at J, with 9 bases between the two ends. Germline V gives CDR1 SGHRS, CDR2 YFSETQ. For the CDR3, the DNA is TGCGCCAGCAGCTCGGACAGCCACACCATATATTTT. Translation: CASSSDSHTIYF.